These 11 T cell receptor beta chains were all obtained from the same sample, sequenced in a study of T cells in Graves' hyperthyroidism and ophthalmopathy (dated by TCRdb to between 2018 and 2021). Libraries came from multiplex PCR. Sequenced on an Illumina HiSeq 2000. The TCR beta CDR3 regions were amplified from the RNA transcripts. The TCR CDR3 was subjected to a first round of RT-PCR using the HTBI primer set and the Qiagen OneStep RT-PCR kit. TCRdb reran the public reads through fastp at Q25 and MiXCR, keeping productive beta chains. Entries are consolidated by CDR3 protein sequence, retaining the most common genes and DNA. Counted in this sample were approximately 330,000 distinct CDR3 sequences; roughly 23% of them appeared once. The ten biggest clones cover around 50% of the sample. The sequencing sample was made of blood. All receptors come from a woman aged 45-59 years with Graves' hyperthyroidism.

The table lists this clonotype with many counts. The V and J genes are TRBV20-1 and TRBJ2-7; D is perhaps TRBD1 (5 bases). This CDR3 has 12 residues. V lost 5 bases, J lost 5 bases, and 13 bases lay in between. CDR1 is DFQATT and CDR2 is SNEGSKA in the germline V gene (reference sequence). CDR3 residues: CSAETGWNEQYF. The DNA for the CDR3 is TGCAGTGCTGAAACAGGTTGGAACGAGCAGTACTTC.

This clonotype was seen ten or more times. The chain is built from TRBV10-3 and TRBJ1-1; TRBD1 agrees at 8 bases. CDR1 is ENHRY, CDR2 SYGVKD, per germline. V shed 7 bases and J 4 bases; nucleotides not matched to a gene: 5. The CDR3 has 13 amino acids. This CDR3 reads CAIKDRGATEAFF. CDR3 in DNA: TGTGCCATCAAAGACAGGGGAGCCACTGAAGCTTTCTTT.

The sample holds many counts of this clonotype. This chain uses TRBV14 with TRBJ2-7; TRBD1 aligns across 11 bases. Trimming removed 2 bases from V and 4 bases from J; junction bases left unmatched: 7. CDR3 length: 16 residues. Germline CDR1 reads SGHDN; CDR2 reads FVKESK. CDR3 region: CASSQRRDRGWYEQYF. CDR3 nucleotides: TGTGCCAGCAGCCAACGCCGGGACAGGGGGTGGTACGAGCAGTACTTC.

In its sample, this clonotype was seen many times. This sequence joins TRBV2 and TRBJ2-1, with a possible D match to TRBD1 (6 bases). The V and J ends lost 0 bases and 1 base respectively, with 10 bases between them. The CDR3 has 16 residues. In germline, CDR1 is SNHLY, CDR2 FYNNEI. This CDR3 reads CASSEAGGLSYNEQFF. For the CDR3, the DNA is TGTGCCAGCAGTGAAGCAGGGGGATTGTCCTACAATGAGCAGTTCTTC.

This clonotype was seen ten or more times. The chain is built from TRBV24-1 and TRBJ2-3; D not certain. Germline lookup yields CDR1 KGHDR and CDR2 SFDVKD. This CDR3 is built from 15 residues. Trimming pared 5 bases from V and 1 base from J, leaving 12 bases between. Here the CDR3 DNA reads TGTGCCACCAGTGTTTGGGAAATGGGCACAGATACGCAGTATTTT. Its protein is CATSVWEMGTDTQYF.

The genes are TRBV29-1 and TRBJ1-4; TRBD1 might be the D (6 bases). V was cut by 0 bases and J by 4 bases, with 9 bases left in between. The CDR3 runs 14 residues. Germline V gene lookup returns CDR1 SQVTM and CDR2 ANQGSEA. The CDR3 sequence is CSVEDVDSNEKLFF. CDR3 bases: TGCAGCGTTGAAGACGTGGACAGTAATGAAAAACTGTTTTTT. Full variable domain (outside the CDR3, taken from reference TRBV29-1 and TRBJ1-4): SAVISQKPSRDICQRGTSLTIQCQVDSQVTMMFWYRQQPGQSLTLIATANQGSEATYESGFVIDKFPISRPNLTFSTLTVSNMSPEDSSIYLCSVEDVDSNEKLFFGSGTQLSVL.

This clonotype has a handful of counts. The rearrangement uses TRBV20-1 and TRBJ2-3, with TRBD2 matching over 11 bases. Germline assignment: CDR1 DFQATT and CDR2 SNEGSKA (reference sequence). This CDR3 is 16 amino acids long. Trimming removed 5 bases from V and 5 bases from J; junction bases left unmatched: 12. This CDR3 reads CSAYTGSGGGVDTQYF. The CDR3 DNA follows: TGCAGTGCTTATACTGGTAGCGGGGGGGGGGTAGATACGCAGTATTTT.

The rearrangement uses TRBV11-2 and TRBJ1-2; 7 bases map to TRBD1. The length of the CDR3 is 14 residues. V lost 4 bases, J lost 6 bases, and 8 bases stayed unmatched. Germline V CDR1 and CDR2: SGHAT, FQNNGV. The CDR3 loop is CASSSVGQRHGYTF. In nucleotides, the CDR3 is TGTGCCAGCAGCTCCGTGGGACAGAGACATGGCTACACCTTC.

This clonotype appeared many times. J is TRBJ2-1 and V is TRBV6-5; weak D call: TRBD2 (6 bases). Trimming cost V 7 bases and J 3 bases, with 10 bases left between them. Germline V CDR1 and CDR2: MNHEY, SVGAGI. This CDR3 spans 13 amino acids. CDR3 DNA sequence: TGTGCCAGCATCGAGGGAGGCTACAATGAGCAGTTCTTC. This codes for CASIEGGYNEQFF.

This clonotype was recorded a few times. This may be a read error: a much more frequent sequence differs by one nucleotide. J is TRBJ2-1 and V is TRBV2; tentative D call: TRBD2 (6 bases). CDR1 SNHLY and CDR2 FYNNEI come from the germline V gene. This CDR3 spans 12 amino acids. The CDR3 nucleotides are TGTGCCAGCAGGCGGGGAGACAATGGGCAGTTCTTC. The encoded protein is CASRRGDNGQFF.

This clonotype was seen at least ten times. The gene calls are TRBV28 and TRBJ2-7; D gene uncertain. Trimming stripped 5 bases from V and 1 base from J, with 12 bases between. CDR1 MDHEN and CDR2 SYDVKM come from the germline V gene. This CDR3 spans 14 amino acids. DNA of the CDR3: TGTGCCAGCAGTCCGGTCTTGCGGTCCTACGAGCAGTACTTC. This codes for CASSPVLRSYEQYF.